This T cell receptor beta chain derives from a study of blood T cells in healthy people across ages. Study-level findings and limits: Older age went with lower TCR beta diversity per million T cells, in a roughly linear way.

The CDR3 contains 15 residues. The V segment lost 0 bases and the J segment 9 bases; nucleotides outside the gene matches: 6. Comment on this clonotype: Its antigen is not known.

Through a sample-barcoded 5' primer and a J-beta primer mix, a second PCR was run for roughly 6 to 11 cycles. TCRdb redid the calling of the 5' RACE reads with MiXCR, one entry per CDR3 protein. The sample includes about 970,000 distinct CDR3 sequences, 45% to 60% of them seen just once. Extracted total RNA amounted to at least 5 micrograms for each sample. The specimen was blood. The receptor was derived from a woman aged 60-70 years in good health. The chain combines TRBV12-3 or TRBV12-4 with TRBJ1-2; 11 nucleotides match TRBD1. CDR3 in amino acids: CASSLAGTGGRSYTF. CDR3 DNA sequence: TGTGCCAGCAGTTTAGCAGGGACAGGGGGTCGAAGCTACACCTTC.